One and the same sample provided the 24 T cell receptor beta chains below, sequenced in a study of blood T cell repertoires in COVID-19. Assay: immunoSEQ multiplex PCR; the TCRdb copy retains only in-frame clones and omits some. The sample consists of 400,000 to 450,000 clones, less than 95% of them appearing once. The specimen was PBMCs or T cells enriched from blood (not recorded which). Receptors originate from a man between 18 and 35 years old who had recovered from COVID-19.

A single count supports this clone. The V gene is TRBV11-2, the J gene TRBJ2-3; TRBD2 matches 8 bases. Germline loops: CDR1 SGHAT, CDR2 FQNNGV. V shed 0 bases, J shed 3 bases, and the junction held 2 bases outside the gene matches. CDR3 length: 15 residues. CDR3 loop: CASSLDGGRTDTQYF. Written as DNA, the CDR3 is TGTGCCAGCAGCTTAGATGGCGGGAGGACAGATACGCAGTATTTT. The full variable domain, in which reference TRBV11-2 and TRBJ2-3 provide the parts outside the CDR3, is EAGVAQSPRYKIIEKRQSVAFWCNPISGHATLYWYQQILGQGPKLLIQFQNNGVVDDSQLPKDRFSAERLKGVDSTLKIQPAKLEDSAVYLCASSLDGGRTDTQYFGPGTRLTVL.

This clone has a single count. The rearrangement links TRBV7-8 to TRBJ1-5; TRBD1 agrees at 8 bases. The CDR3 is 16 amino acids. Germline loops: CDR1 SGHVS, CDR2 FQNEAQ. The V segment lost 5 bases and the J segment 3 bases; nucleotides outside the gene matches: 9. CDR3 coding DNA: TGTGCCAGCAGCCCAAATGACAGGGGATCCAATCAGCCCCAGCATTTT. Its protein product is CASSPNDRGSNQPQHF.

The rearrangement links TRBV7-2 to TRBJ1-1; maybe TRBD1 (5 bases). There are 12 residues in the CDR3. From germline, CDR1 is SGHTA and CDR2 FQGNSA. V lost 5 bases to trimming and J lost 6 bases, with 10 bases between them. In nucleotides, the CDR3 is TGTGCCAGCAGCCCGGGAGGGGCTGAAGCTTTCTTT. It translates to CASSPGGAEAFF.

The chain couples TRBV6-5 to TRBJ1-2; the D is unclear. The V and J ends lost 8 bases and 0 bases respectively, with 10 bases between them. Per germline, CDR1 MNHEY and CDR2 SVGAGI. The CDR3 extends over 13 amino acids. Written as DNA, the CDR3 is TGTGCCAGCGGTCGCGGGCCTAACTATGGCTACACCTTC. It specifies CASGRGPNYGYTF.

The genes are TRBV6-5 and TRBJ1-2; the D gene is possibly TRBD1 (6 bases). V was trimmed by 4 bases and J by 7 bases, leaving 13 bases between them. The germline CDR1 and CDR2 sequences are MNHEY and SVGAGI. CDR3 length equals 13 residues. Here the CDR3 reads CASSSAGGRGYTF. The DNA of the CDR3 is TGTGCCAGCAGTTCCGCTGGGGGCCGTGGCTACACCTTC.

The genes are TRBV7-9 and TRBJ1-1; unclear D gene. V dropped 0 bases and J dropped 4 bases, with 6 bases sitting between them. This CDR3 is 13 amino acids long. Germline values: CDR1 SEHNR, CDR2 FQNEAQ (reference sequence). The CDR3 is CASSLAGITEAFF. The CDR3 DNA sequence: TGTGCCAGCAGCTTAGCCGGGATCACTGAAGCTTTCTTT. Based on the CDR3 plus reference TRBV7-9 and TRBJ1-1, the full variable domain is DTGVSQNPRHKITKRGQNVTFRCDPISEHNRLYWYRQTLGQGPEFLTYFQNEAQLEKSRLLSDRFSAERPKGSFSTLEIQRTEQGDSAMYLCASSLAGITEAFFGQGTRLTVV.

The rearrangement links TRBV2 to TRBJ1-1; maybe TRBD1 (6 bases). Germline CDR1 SNHLY, CDR2 FYNNEI. The CDR3 is 14 residues long. V was pared by 10 bases and J by 10 bases, with 25 bases between. The CDR3 sequence is CANLPRGRSSVAFF. CDR3 bases: TGTGCCAACCTGCCCAGGGGCCGCTCTAGTGTAGCTTTCTTT.

J is TRBJ2-7 and V is TRBV5-6, with TRBD2 matching 8 bases. The CDR3 loop spans 17 amino acids. Germline V gene data show CDR1 as SGHDT and CDR2 as YYEEEE. J lost 0 bases, V lost 3 bases, and 11 bases had no gene match. In nucleotides, the CDR3 is TGTGCCAGCAGCTCGATGGTCCCCGGGACTAGCTCCTACGAGCAGTACTTC. Residues: CASSSMVPGTSSYEQYF.

The gene calls are TRBV24-1 and TRBJ1-5; a weak D match, TRBD1 (6 bases). Germline values: CDR1 KGHDR, CDR2 SFDVKD. Trimming removed 2 bases at V and 9 bases at J, with 16 bases between. The CDR3 has 15 amino acids. The CDR3 is CATSDSTGPKGPQHF. The CDR3 DNA is TGTGCCACCAGTGATTCGACAGGTCCCAAAGGGCCCCAGCATTTT.

The rearrangement links TRBV11-2 to TRBJ1-5; D perhaps matches TRBD1 (6 bases). Germline values: CDR1 SGHAT, CDR2 FQNNGV. This CDR3 has 13 residues. Trimming pared 5 bases from V and 9 bases from J, leaving 14 bases between. The chain's CDR3 is CASSGDISRPQHF. The CDR3 bases are TGTGCCAGCAGCGGGGACATCTCTCGGCCCCAGCATTTT.

This clone has just a few counts. This chain uses TRBV5-4 with TRBJ2-7, with D possibly being TRBD1 (6 bases). V shed 4 bases and J shed 6 bases, with 17 bases lying between them. This CDR3 comprises 14 residues. Germline lookup yields CDR1 SGHNT and CDR2 YYREEE (reference sequence). This CDR3 reads CASSVQGIVSEQYF. In DNA form, the CDR3 reads TGTGCCAGCAGCGTACAGGGTATTGTGAGCGAGCAGTACTTC.

This clone was detected only a few times. The J gene is TRBJ2-3, the V gene TRBV9; D is possibly TRBD2 (5 bases). The CDR3 has 13 amino acids. V lost 0 bases to trimming and J lost 3 bases, with 5 bases between them. Germline-derived CDR1 and CDR2 are SGDLS and YYNGEE. CDR3 amino acids: CASSVAGTDTQYF. CDR3 nucleotide sequence: TGTGCCAGCAGCGTAGCGGGGACAGATACGCAGTATTTT.

This rearrangement joins TRBV5-5 to TRBJ1-2; D gene uncertain. The CDR3 consists of 13 residues. V gave up 3 bases and J gave up 3 bases, with 9 bases separating them. CDR1 is SGHKS and CDR2 is YYEKEE in the germline V gene (reference sequence). The CDR3: CASSSSSYYGYTF. CDR3 coding DNA: TGTGCCAGCAGCTCGTCCAGTTACTATGGCTACACCTTC.

The chain links TRBV3-1 (or the pseudogene TRBV3-2) to TRBJ1-2; D perhaps matches TRBD1 (5 bases). The CDR3 has 15 residues. V was clipped by 1 base and J by 2 bases, with 11 bases between them. CDR1 is LGHDT and CDR2 is YNNKEL in the germline V gene (reference sequence). The CDR3 sequence is CASSQAMTENYGYTF. DNA for the CDR3: TGTGCCAGCAGCCAAGCGATGACAGAAAACTATGGCTACACCTTC.

The V and J genes are TRBV27 and TRBJ2-2, with 9 nucleotides matching TRBD2. After removal of 6 bases from V and 4 bases from J, the junction contained 12 bases not matched to a gene. Germline V gene sequence: CDR1 MNHEY, CDR2 SMNVEV (reference sequence). This CDR3 has 17 residues. Written as DNA, the CDR3 is TGTGCCAGCAGCCTGGACCCCGGGACTAGCATCACCGGGGAGCTGTTTTTT. Protein: CASSLDPGTSITGELFF.

This clone was counted a single time. The rearrangement joins TRBV11-2 to TRBJ1-4; 9 nucleotides match TRBD1. The V segment lost 5 bases and the J segment 7 bases; nucleotides outside the gene matches: 11. The CDR3 has 16 amino acids. From germline, CDR1 is SGHAT and CDR2 FQNNGV. The CDR3 bases are TGTGCCAGCAGCCCGAATACAGGGGGCTTAAGTGAAAAACTGTTTTTT. This sequence encodes CASSPNTGGLSEKLFF.

V is TRBV7-8 and J is TRBJ1-5, with 7 nucleotides matching TRBD1. V lost 1 base to trimming and J lost 5 bases; unmatched junction nucleotides: 2. The length of the CDR3 is 14 residues. CDR1 and CDR2 (germline): SGHVS, FQNEAQ. The CDR3 sequence: CASSLVTGDQPQHF. The CDR3 region has the DNA TGTGCCAGCAGCTTAGTCACAGGGGATCAGCCCCAGCATTTT.

The chain is built from TRBV7-8 and TRBJ1-5; 8 bases match TRBD1. The ends lost 5 bases at V and 7 bases at J; junction bases unmatched: 7. Germline lookup yields CDR1 SGHVS and CDR2 FQNEAQ. This CDR3 spans 14 amino acids. The CDR3, as DNA: TGTGCCAGCAGCCCAGGGACAGGATTGCAGCCCCAGCATTTT. It encodes CASSPGTGLQPQHF.

The CDR3, as DNA: TGTGCCAGCAGTGAAGGTACGAGTGATTCTGAACCCCAGCATTTT. It specifies CASSEGTSDSEPQHF. The chain carries TRBV6-1 and TRBJ1-5, with D unresolved. The CDR3 is 15 residues long. With 1 base removed from V and 10 bases from J, the gap between germline ends came to 17 bases. Germline loops: CDR1 MNHNS, CDR2 SASEGT.

The chain carries TRBV9 and TRBJ1-1, with 9 positions matching TRBD1. The CDR3 totals 15 residues. CDR1 and CDR2 (germline): SGDLS, YYNGEE. Trimming took 4 bases from V and 3 from J; bases not matched to a gene: 7. The CDR3 reads CASSLQGAFDTEAFF. The DNA of the CDR3 is TGTGCCAGCAGCTTACAGGGGGCGTTCGACACTGAAGCTTTCTTT.

The genes are TRBV19 and TRBJ1-6; D is undetermined. Germline V gives CDR1 LNHDA, CDR2 SQIVND (reference sequence). V gave up 5 bases and J gave up 9 bases, with 11 bases separating them. CDR3 length: 13 residues. CDR3 sequence reads: CASSESGSSPLHF. The CDR3, as DNA: TGTGCCAGTAGTGAGTCAGGAAGTTCACCCCTCCACTTT.

V is TRBV10-1 and J is TRBJ2-1; a weak D match, TRBD1 (6 bases). Germline V lookup: CDR1 WNHNN, CDR2 SYGVQD (reference sequence). Trimming shortened V by 3 bases and J by 13 bases, and 13 bases separated the two germline ends. The CDR3 consists of 12 residues. The CDR3 DNA is TGCGCCAGCAGTGAAAGACAGGAGCCACAGTTCTTC. It encodes CASSERQEPQFF.

The chain recombines TRBV6-6 with TRBJ1-6; unclear D gene. CDR1 is MNHNY and CDR2 is SVGAGI in the germline V gene (reference sequence). The CDR3 contains 14 residues. Between the trimmed V and J ends, which lost 8 bases and 7 bases, there was a span of 15 bases. CDR3 nucleotide sequence: TGTGCCAGCTCCTCCGCCTCGAGAAATTCACCCCTCCACTTT. As protein: CASSSASRNSPLHF.

V gene TRBV12-3 or TRBV12-4 combines with J gene TRBJ1-2; TRBD1 is a possible D gene (5 bases). Trimming pared 4 bases from V and 10 bases from J, leaving 10 bases between. The CDR3 is 11 amino acids. CDR3: CASSYRQSYTF. In DNA, the CDR3 is TGTGCCAGCAGTTATAGACAGTCCTACACCTTC.